This T cell receptor beta chain was captured by sequencing in a study of cytomegalovirus exposure and HLA in healthy donors. General observations from the study: Later on, an analysis found that several of the most significant clusters appeared to be linked to common viral pathogens, which included parvovirus B19.

Use of 60 Vbeta and 13 Jbeta primers characterized the PCR. TCRdb's copy holds only in-frame clones and misses some; the assay was immunoSEQ multiplex PCR. The sample has 210,000 or so clones; about 79% are singletons. Details on this clone: The antigen remains unidentified.

J gave up 1 base and V 5 bases, and 7 bases lay outside the gene matches. From germline, CDR1 is MNHEY and CDR2 SMNVEV (reference sequence). CDR3 size: 15 residues. This clonotype originated in a man aged 18 to 30 in good health and CMV-seronegative. This chain uses TRBV27 with TRBJ1-2; 7 nucleotides line up with TRBD1. Sequencing was carried out using PBMCs. DNA of the CDR3: TGTGCCAGCAGTGCGACAGGGCCCCGTAACTATGGCTACACCTTC. Amino acid sequence: CASSATGPRNYGYTF.